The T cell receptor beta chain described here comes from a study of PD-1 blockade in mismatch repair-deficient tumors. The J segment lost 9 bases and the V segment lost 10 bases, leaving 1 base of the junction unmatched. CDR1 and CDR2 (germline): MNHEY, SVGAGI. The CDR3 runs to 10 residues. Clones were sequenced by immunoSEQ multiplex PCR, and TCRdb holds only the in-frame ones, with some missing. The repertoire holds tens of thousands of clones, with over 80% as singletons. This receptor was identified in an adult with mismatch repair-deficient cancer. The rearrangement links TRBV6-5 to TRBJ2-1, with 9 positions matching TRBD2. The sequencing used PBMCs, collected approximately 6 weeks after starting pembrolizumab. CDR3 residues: CATLAGEQFF. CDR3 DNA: TGTGCCACACTAGCGGGTGAGCAGTTCTTC.